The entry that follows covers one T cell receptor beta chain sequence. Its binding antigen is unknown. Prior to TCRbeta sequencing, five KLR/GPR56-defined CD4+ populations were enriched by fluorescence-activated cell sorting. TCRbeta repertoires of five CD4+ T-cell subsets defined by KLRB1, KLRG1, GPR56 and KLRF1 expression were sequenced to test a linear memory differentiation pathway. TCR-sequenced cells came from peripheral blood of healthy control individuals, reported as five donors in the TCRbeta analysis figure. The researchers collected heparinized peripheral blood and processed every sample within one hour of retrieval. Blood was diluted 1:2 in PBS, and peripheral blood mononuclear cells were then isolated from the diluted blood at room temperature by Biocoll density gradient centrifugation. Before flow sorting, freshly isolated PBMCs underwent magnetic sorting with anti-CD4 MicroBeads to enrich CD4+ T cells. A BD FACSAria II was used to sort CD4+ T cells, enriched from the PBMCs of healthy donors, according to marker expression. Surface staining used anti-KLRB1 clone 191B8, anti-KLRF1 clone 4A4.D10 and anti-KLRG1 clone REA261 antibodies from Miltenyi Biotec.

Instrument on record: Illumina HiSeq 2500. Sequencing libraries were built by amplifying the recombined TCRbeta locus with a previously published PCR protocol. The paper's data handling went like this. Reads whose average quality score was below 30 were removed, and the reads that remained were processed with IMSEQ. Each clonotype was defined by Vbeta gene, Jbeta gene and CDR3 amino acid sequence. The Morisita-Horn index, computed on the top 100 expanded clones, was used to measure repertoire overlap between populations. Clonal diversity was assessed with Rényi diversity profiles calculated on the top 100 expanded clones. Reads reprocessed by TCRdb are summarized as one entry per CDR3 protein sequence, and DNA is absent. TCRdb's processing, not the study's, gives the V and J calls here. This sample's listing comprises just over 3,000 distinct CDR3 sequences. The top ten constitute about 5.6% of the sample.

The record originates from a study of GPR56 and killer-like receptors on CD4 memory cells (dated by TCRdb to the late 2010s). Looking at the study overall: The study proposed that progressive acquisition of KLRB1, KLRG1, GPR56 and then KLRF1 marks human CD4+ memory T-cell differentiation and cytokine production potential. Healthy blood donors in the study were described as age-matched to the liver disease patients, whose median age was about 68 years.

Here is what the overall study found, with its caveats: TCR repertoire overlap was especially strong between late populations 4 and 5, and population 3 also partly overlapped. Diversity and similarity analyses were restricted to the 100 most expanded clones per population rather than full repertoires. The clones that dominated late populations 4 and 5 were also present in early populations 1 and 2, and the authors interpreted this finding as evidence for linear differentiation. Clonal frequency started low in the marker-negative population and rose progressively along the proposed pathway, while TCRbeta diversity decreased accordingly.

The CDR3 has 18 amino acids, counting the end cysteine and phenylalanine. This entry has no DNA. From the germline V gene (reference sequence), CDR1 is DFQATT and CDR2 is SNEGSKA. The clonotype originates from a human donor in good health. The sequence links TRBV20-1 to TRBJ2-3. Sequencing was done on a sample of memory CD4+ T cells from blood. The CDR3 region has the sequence CSARDLLAGLSSTDTQYF.